The clone carrying this TCR beta chain was counted between two and nine times. Its antigen is not identified. TCRdb passed the 5' RACE reads through MiXCR, listing each CDR3 protein once. The table records roughly 700,000 distinct CDR3 sequences, 15% to 20% of them present only once. This entry belongs to a study of CD8 T cells in ankylosing spondylitis. Findings of the study overall: Blood from ankylosing spondylitis patients appeared to carry a characteristic roughly 8-variant TCR beta motif.

The receptor comes from a male donor with ankylosing spondylitis. Sequenced material: blood, either unsorted or a sorted T cell fraction (not recorded which).

This CDR3 reads CASSQGVMTKNIQYF. CDR3 DNA sequence: TGTGCCAGTAGCCAGGGGGTCATGACCAAAAACATTCAGTACTTC. V and J are TRBV19 and TRBJ2-4; 7 positions agree with TRBD1. After removal of 6 bases from V and 2 bases from J, the junction contained 7 bases not matched to a gene. In germline, CDR1 is LNHDA, CDR2 SQIVND (reference sequence). This CDR3 has 15 residues.